This T cell receptor beta chain was sequenced during a study of shared clonotypes between healthy human individuals. Study at large: The cohort comprised a couple of women and a few men. Their ages spanned 18 to 49 years. Study outcomes and limitations: Donor scarcity curtailed the genetic and exposure-history diversity represented herein.

The assay was immunoSEQ multiplex PCR, and TCRdb's table has in-frame clones only and misses some. This sample yields about 470,000 clones, of which 75% to 85% are seen a single time; approximately 13% belongs to the top ten. As for this clone: The target antigen is unknown.

In germline, CDR1 is SGDLS, CDR2 YYNGEE. V lost 4 bases and J lost 3, with 10 bases in between. There are 13 residues in the CDR3. The chain uses TRBV9 and TRBJ1-1, with a weak D call TRBD1 (6 bases). Sequenced sample: PBMCs. The receptor's source is a woman between 40 and 55 years old in good health. Some clones in this sample may be carry-over from other donors' samples. CDR3: CASSLAGDTEAFF. The DNA for the CDR3 is TGTGCCAGCAGCCTAGCAGGGGACACTGAAGCTTTCTTT.